This entry features one TCR beta chain sequence. Its antigen remains undetermined. Per-base quality was not reported, and no clone a single base away is much larger than it. This specimen comes from a study of cytomegalovirus exposure and HLA in healthy donors (dated by TCRdb to 2016 to 2017). Concerning the study at large: An earlier analysis of some 550 of the donors reported about 290 Gb of sequence data and 100 million to 130 million unique TCR beta sequences from some 180 million T cells. An early release covering about 600 HLA-typed donors comprised roughly 300 gigabases of sequencing data and around 80 million unique TCR sequences. Of the 398 genotyped donors, 65% to 90% fell in the genetic ancestry cluster associated with self-reported Caucasian donors. The study aimed to test whether signatures of past pathogen exposure could be identified by cataloging public T cell receptors. The study profiled the T cell repertoires of under 700 subjects by immunosequencing and related them to cytomegalovirus serostatus. In addition to the first cohort of 666 subjects, a separate validation cohort of 120 different subjects was used. High-throughput TCR immunosequencing, statistical association of individual TCRs with disease status, and machine learning were combined to predict cytomegalovirus infection status. A later analysis re-analyzed previously published TCR beta repertoires from about 730 donors and added high-resolution HLA genotyping to study TCR occurrence patterns. Rather than drawing on any new phenotypic data, the later analysis identified candidate immune exposures from TCR beta sequences and the way those sequences occurred across donors. To decide whether each TCR beta V gene segment behaved as functional or pseudogenic, an earlier analysis of several hundred of the donors relied on high-throughput TCR beta sequencing. Alongside the repertoire data, information on donor age, sex, ethnicity and CMV serostatus was compiled. In a later genetic analysis, genome-wide SNP genotypes for about 55% of the 666 donors were used, and that subset was treated as a discovery cohort. All discovery cohort repertoires had been generated on a single sequencing platform. Both class I and class II loci were covered by HLA typing, at four-digit resolution. The number of typed donors differed by locus: about 620-640 for A, B, C, DRB1 and DQB1; 500 to 550 for DQA1; approximately 600 for DPA1; and about 470 for DPB1. Several DR-DQ haplotypes were treated as single units for association and clustering because of strong linkage in the cohort. Among some 410 genotyped donors of the cohort, an average of approximately 240,000 unique TCR beta nucleotide sequences was sequenced per donor, of which about 20% were non-productive.

The paper's findings and limits, for the study overall: For the cohort, immune exposure information was limited to CMV serostatus. A later genetic analysis associated a missense DCLRE1C variant with V-gene and J-gene trimming of TCR beta chains, and an independent cohort replicated the association. Because some donors lacked HLA typing at each locus, the association tests relied only on the typed subset. When HLA alleles, especially DR and DQ, strongly co-occurred, attributing TCR associations to individual alleles was difficult. In vitro tests confirmed that a few of the cytomegalovirus-associated TCR beta chains recognize cytomegalovirus antigens. A further reported finding was that TCR beta sequences accurately predicted the HLA-A and HLA-B alleles for most subjects in the first cohort. Most TCR sequences were observed very rarely across donors, whereas some public TCRs were present in many individuals. In a later analysis, 16,951 TCR beta sequences were associated with specific HLA alleles at a false discovery rate of 0.05. Cytomegalovirus status was reported to be diagnosed by the classifier with high specificity and sensitivity in both the original and validation cohorts. The presence/absence analyses assumed that sequencing depth was roughly uniform across donors, and that assumption may not be true. Correlated functional status among segregating V segments might reflect linkage disequilibrium, but an unknown experimental factor could not be ruled out. A total of some 180 TCR beta chains were listed by the study as associated with cytomegalovirus. Because counts were too low, seventeen rarely observed V segments, including chromosome 9 orphons, were excluded from the earlier analysis of some 590 of the donors. A later analysis reported that several top co-occurrence clusters appeared linked to parvovirus B19, influenza, CMV and Epstein-Barr virus. According to a later analysis, TCR association rates differed among HLA loci, with DRB1 alleles showing the most associated TCRs and HLA-C alleles showing the fewest. A group of highly shared sequence variants was considered likely to be a technical artifact of the sequencing pipeline. The authors suggested that the approach could potentially be generalized to other disease states and immunological phenotypes. In an earlier analysis of some 500 of the donors, most TCR beta V segments appeared in productive rearrangements about 87% or about 30% of the time, broadly matching IMGT annotations. This cohort had only TCR beta chains sequenced, and the lack of alpha or paired-chain data limited which features could be detected. Compared with the roughly 700-donor mean, donors in an Asian-associated ancestry cluster had fewer N-insertions in productive TCRs, according to a later genetic analysis. In a later analysis, HLA-associated TCR beta chains showed more clonal expansion and lower generation probabilities than non-associated chains that were equally common. In a later analysis, most CMV-associated TCR beta chains were found to appear HLA-restricted, with HLA associations seemingly driven largely by CMV exposure.

The library was obtained by the immunoSEQ multiplex PCR assay. For the multiplex PCR, a mixture combining 60 forward primers for TCR Vbeta segments and 13 reverse primers for TCR Jbeta segments was used. The CDR3 region of rearranged TCR beta genes was amplified from genomic DNA with a multiplex PCR assay. On the Illumina HiSeq System, the amplified TCR beta libraries were sequenced as 87-base-pair reads. For the original study's pipeline: In a later analysis, roughly 80 million unique TCR beta chains were counted across the 666 repertoires, and roughly 11 million of these chains were shared by at least two donors. A nearest-neighbor algorithm error-corrected the raw reads and collapsed the reads into unique sequences, merging closely related sequences to remove PCR and sequencing errors. V, D and J gene segments were assigned by aligning CDR3 sequences to IMGT reference sequences. For a sequence to be retained, at least a six-nucleotide match to both a V gene segment and a J gene segment was required. A rearrangement was called productive if the CDR3 had no stop codons and remained in frame with V and J, and every other rearrangement was called non-productive. CDR3 was defined by IMGT convention, running from the second conserved V-encoded cysteine to the conserved J-encoded phenylalanine. Sequences without an unambiguous match to a single V gene segment were excluded from the earlier analysis of 450 to 750 of the donors. An earlier analysis of 500 to 600 of the donors classified V segments as functional when productive rearrangements were above 56.7% and as segregating when the standard deviation between donors was above 5%. A statistical classification framework was built for diagnosing cytomegalovirus status from the catalog of TCR beta chain sequences. In a later analysis, V and J genes were assigned by comparing TCR nucleotide sequences against IMGT/GENE-DB human TR gene sequences. A later analysis assigned CDR3 sequences and most-parsimonious VDJ recombination scenarios with the TCRdist pipeline. In a later analysis, every TCR beta chain was defined by the combination of its CDR3 amino acid sequence and its V-gene family, and reads without a unique V-gene family were dropped. To address suspected cross-contamination and a sequencing artifact, a later analysis removed roughly 580 highly shared, low-generation-probability nucleotide sequences. A later analysis calculated a clonal expansion index for each public chain from normalized within-repertoire ranks of inferred template counts. In a later analysis, generation probabilities were computed with a VDJ recombination model fitted to out-of-frame rearrangements, and the resulting probabilities were checked against IGoR. A later analysis scored TCR-TCR, TCR-HLA and TCR-CMV co-occurrence with hypergeometric tests, applying a repertoire-size bias correction to TCR pairs. In a later analysis, false discovery rates were estimated by permuting HLA or CMV assignments 20 times. A later analysis grouped co-occurring TCRs with DBSCAN, adding TCRdist sequence similarity when clustering within HLA-allele-positive subsets. Co-occurrence clustering excluded repertoires with fewer than 30,000 or more than 120,000 public chains, plus five with anomalous nucleotide sharing. This immuneACCESS table, as held by TCRdb, lists in-frame sequences with V and J called but not all clones. Of the missing ones, under half trace to an unresolved V gene in checked studies; the others have no known cause. The V and J calls and the clone size are those of that table, but D and trimming were determined from the DNA. Counted in this sample were under 150,000 clones; around 73% of them appeared once. 1% to 1.5% of the sample goes to the ten largest clones.

The cohort consisted of hundreds of healthy bone marrow donors. All cohort members were sampled while nominally healthy, although unrecorded immune exposures were likely present. The donor was CMV seronegative and belonged to the group of around 400 seronegative cohort members. A peripheral blood sample was collected from each donor, and TCR beta sequencing was performed on peripheral blood mononuclear cells. Genomic DNA was extracted from the blood cell samples with the Qiagen DNeasy Blood Extraction Kit. The source is a middle-aged woman in good health and CMV-seronegative. The sequenced sample was PBMCs.

CDR3 reads: CASSAFTTDRGNGYTF. The nucleotide sequence reads as follows: TGTGCCAGCAGTGCCTTCACTACGGACAGGGGAAATGGCTACACCTTC. This chain joins TRBV6-1 to TRBJ1-2, with 9 bases aligning to TRBD1. The V end gives up 4 bases and the J end 6 bases, leaving 12 bases in the junction not matched to a gene. The germline V gene yields MNHNS for CDR1 and SASEGT for CDR2. The CDR3 contains 16 residues, cysteine and phenylalanine counted. CDR3 DNA only is kept here, 48 bases in frame from base 1.